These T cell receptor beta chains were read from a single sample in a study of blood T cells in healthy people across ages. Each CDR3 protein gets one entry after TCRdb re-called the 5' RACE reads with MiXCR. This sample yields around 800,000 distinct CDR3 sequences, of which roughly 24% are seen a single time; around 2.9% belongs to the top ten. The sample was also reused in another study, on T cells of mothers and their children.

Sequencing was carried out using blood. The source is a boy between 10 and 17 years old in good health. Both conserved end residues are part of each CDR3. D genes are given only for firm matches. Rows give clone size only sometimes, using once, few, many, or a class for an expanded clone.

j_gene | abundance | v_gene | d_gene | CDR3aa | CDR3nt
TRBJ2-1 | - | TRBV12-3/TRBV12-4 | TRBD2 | CASSTRLADYNEQFF | TGTGCCAGCAGTACCCGACTAGCGGATTACAATGAGCAGTTCTTC
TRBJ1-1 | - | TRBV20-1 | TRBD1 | CSAPGQLNTEAFF | TGCAGTGCCCCGGGACAGCTGAACACTGAAGCTTTCTTT
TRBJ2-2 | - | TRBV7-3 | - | CASSLGGRNTGELFF | TGTGCCAGCAGCTTGGGGGGCCGGAACACCGGGGAGCTGTTTTTT
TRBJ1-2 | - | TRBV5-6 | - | CASSLYKNYGYTF | TGTGCCAGCAGCTTGTACAAGAACTATGGCTACACCTTC
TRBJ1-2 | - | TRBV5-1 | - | CASSFPGEGSGYTF | TGCGCCAGCAGCTTCCCAGGGGAAGGTAGTGGCTACACCTTC
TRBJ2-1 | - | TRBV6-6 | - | CASKRDRDEQFF | TGTGCCAGCAAACGGGACCGGGATGAGCAGTTCTTC
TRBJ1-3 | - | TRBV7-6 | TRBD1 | CASSPTGATSGNTIYF | TGTGCCAGCAGTCCGACAGGGGCCACCTCTGGAAACACCATATATTTT
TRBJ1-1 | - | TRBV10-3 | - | CAISDGASNTEAFF | TGTGCCATCAGTGATGGGGCGTCGAACACTGAAGCTTTCTTT
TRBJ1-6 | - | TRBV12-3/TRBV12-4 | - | CASSSLEDGYNSPLHF | TGTGCCAGCAGTTCCCTTGAGGACGGGTATAATTCACCCCTCCACTTT
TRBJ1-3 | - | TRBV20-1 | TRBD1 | CSARDQTGASYSGNTIYF | TGCAGTGCTAGAGACCAGACAGGGGCGTCTTACTCTGGAAACACCATATATTTT
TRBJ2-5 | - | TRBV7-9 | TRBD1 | CASSTDRGAETQYF | TGTGCCAGCAGCACGGACAGGGGGGCAGAGACCCAGTACTTC
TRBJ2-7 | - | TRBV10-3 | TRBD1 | CAISQTGDEQYF | TGTGCCATCAGCCAGACAGGGGACGAGCAGTACTTC
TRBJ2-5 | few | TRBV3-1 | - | CASSQGGGPGRETQYF | TGTGCCAGCAGCCAAGGAGGGGGGCCGGGGAGAGAGACCCAGTACTTC
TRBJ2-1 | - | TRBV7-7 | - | CASSPGTGSDEQFF | TGTGCCAGCAGCCCAGGGACTGGCTCGGATGAGCAGTTCTTC
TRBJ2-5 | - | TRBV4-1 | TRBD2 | CASSRRLAGALYQETQYF | TGCGCCAGCAGCCGCAGGCTAGCGGGGGCCCTATACCAAGAGACCCAGTACTTC
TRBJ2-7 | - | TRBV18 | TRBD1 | CASSPGETGGYEQYF | TGTGCCAGCTCCCCCGGTGAGACAGGGGGTTACGAGCAGTACTTC
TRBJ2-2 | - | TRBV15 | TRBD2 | CATSRAGGLNTGELFF | TGTGCCACCAGCAGGGCGGGGGGCCTAAACACCGGGGAGCTGTTTTTT
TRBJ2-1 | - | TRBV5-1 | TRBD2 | CVSSLGGGKYNEQFF | TGCGTCAGCAGCTTGGGCGGGGGGAAATACAATGAGCAGTTCTTC
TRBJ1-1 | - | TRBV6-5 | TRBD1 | CASSWGQWGNTEAFF | TGTGCCAGCAGTTGGGGACAGTGGGGGAACACTGAAGCTTTCTTT
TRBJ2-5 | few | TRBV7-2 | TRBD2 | CASSTLAGGLETQYF | TGTGCCAGCAGCACGCTAGCGGGGGGGCTCGAGACCCAGTACTTC